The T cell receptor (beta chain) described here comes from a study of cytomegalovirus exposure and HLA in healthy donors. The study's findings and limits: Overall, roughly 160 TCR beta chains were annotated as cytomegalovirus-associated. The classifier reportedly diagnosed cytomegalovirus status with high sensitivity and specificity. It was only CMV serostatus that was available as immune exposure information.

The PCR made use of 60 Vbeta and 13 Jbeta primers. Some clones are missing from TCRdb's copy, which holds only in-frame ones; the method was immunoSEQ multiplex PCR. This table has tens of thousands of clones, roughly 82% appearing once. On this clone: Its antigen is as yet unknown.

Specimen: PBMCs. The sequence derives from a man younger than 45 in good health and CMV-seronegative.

This CDR3 is CAWSVLQVDDTQYF. The CDR3 coding sequence is TGTGCCTGGAGTGTACTACAGGTTGACGATACGCAGTATTTT. This chain connects TRBV30 to TRBJ2-3; possible D gene TRBD1, 5 bases. The CDR3 spans 14 residues. In germline, CDR1 is GTSNPN, CDR2 SVGIG (reference sequence). The V gene lost 0 bases and the J gene lost 6 bases, with 13 bases spanning the gap.